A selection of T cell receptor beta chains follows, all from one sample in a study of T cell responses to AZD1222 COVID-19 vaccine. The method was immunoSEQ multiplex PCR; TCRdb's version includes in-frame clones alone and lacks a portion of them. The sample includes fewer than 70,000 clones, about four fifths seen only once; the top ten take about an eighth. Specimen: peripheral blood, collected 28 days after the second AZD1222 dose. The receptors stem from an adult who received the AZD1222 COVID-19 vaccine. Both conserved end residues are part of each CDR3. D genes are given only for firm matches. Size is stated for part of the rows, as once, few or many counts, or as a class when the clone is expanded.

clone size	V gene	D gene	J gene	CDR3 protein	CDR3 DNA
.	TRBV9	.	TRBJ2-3	CASSVERGRTDTQYF	TGTGCCAGCAGCGTAGAACGGGGGCGCACAGATACGCAGTATTTT
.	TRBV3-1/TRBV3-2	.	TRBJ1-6	CASSQSDTNSPLHF	TGTGCCAGCAGCCAGTCGGACACCAATTCACCCCTCCACTTT
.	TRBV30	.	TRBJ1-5	CAWSVPGFGNQPQHF	TGTGCCTGGAGTGTACCGGGATTCGGCAATCAGCCCCAGCATTTT
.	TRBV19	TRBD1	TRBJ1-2	CASSPDRGGYGYTF	TGTGCCAGTAGCCCGGACAGGGGAGGCTATGGCTACACCTTC
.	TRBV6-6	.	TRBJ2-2	CASHTITGNTGELFF	TGTGCCAGCCACACTATTACAGGGAACACCGGGGAGCTGTTTTTT
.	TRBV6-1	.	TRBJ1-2	CASSEGAGTNYGYTF	TGTGCCAGCAGTGAAGGGGCAGGGACAAACTATGGCTACACCTTC
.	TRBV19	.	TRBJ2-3	CATNGGLLADTQYF	TGTGCCACGAACGGGGGGCTCCTTGCAGATACGCAGTATTTT
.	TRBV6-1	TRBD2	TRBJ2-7	CASSESLAGFYEQYF	TGTGCCAGCAGTGAGTCACTAGCGGGGTTCTACGAGCAGTACTTC
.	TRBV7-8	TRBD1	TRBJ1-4	CASSLVRVGTDDNEKLFF	TGTGCCAGCAGCTTAGTCCGAGTGGGGACAGACGATAATGAAAAACTGTTTTTT
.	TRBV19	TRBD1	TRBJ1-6	CASSIQGAWKSPLHF	TGTGCCAGTAGTATTCAGGGGGCATGGAAATCACCCCTCCACTTT
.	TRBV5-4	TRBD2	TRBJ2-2	CASSFGGGAPGELFF	TGTGCCAGCAGCTTCGGCGGGGGGGCCCCCGGGGAGCTGTTTTTT
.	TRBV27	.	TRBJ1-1	CASSLGHFTNTEAFF	TGTGCCAGCAGTCTTGGACATTTCACGAACACTGAAGCTTTCTTT
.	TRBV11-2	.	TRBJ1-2	CASSLSLGQNSYGYTF	TGTGCCAGCAGCTTATCGTTGGGACAAAACTCCTATGGCTACACCTTC
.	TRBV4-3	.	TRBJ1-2	CASSQEMGREWKGYTF	TGCGCCAGCAGCCAAGAGATGGGCAGGGAGTGGAAGGGCTACACCTTC
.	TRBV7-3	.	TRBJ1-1	CASSPDRGGEAFF	TGTGCCAGCAGCCCCGACCGGGGAGGGGAAGCTTTCTTT
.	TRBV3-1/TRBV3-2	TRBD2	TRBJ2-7	CASSQAGLASYEQYF	TGTGCCAGCAGCCAAGCGGGACTAGCCTCCTACGAGCAGTACTTC
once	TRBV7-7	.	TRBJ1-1	CASTSRVFTEAFF	TGTGCTAGCACGTCCAGGGTTTTTACTGAAGCTTTCTTT
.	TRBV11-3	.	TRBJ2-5	CASSLGFGRETQYF	TGTGCCAGCAGTTTGGGGTTTGGTAGGGAGACCCAGTACTTC
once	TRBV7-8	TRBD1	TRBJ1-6	CASSSRGQGLILNNSPLHF	TGTGCCAGCAGCTCCAGGGGACAGGGTCTTATTCTAAATAATTCACCCCTCCACTTT
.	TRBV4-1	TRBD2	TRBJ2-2	CASSLSSGGAIGELFF	TGCGCCAGCAGCCTCAGTAGCGGGGGGGCGATCGGGGAGCTGTTTTTT
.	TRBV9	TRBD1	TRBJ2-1	CASSVAGTVSYNEQFF	TGTGCCAGCAGCGTAGCGGGGACAGTCTCCTACAATGAGCAGTTCTTC
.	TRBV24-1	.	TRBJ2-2	CATPLVSSTGELFF	TGTGCCACCCCTTTGGTCTCTTCCACCGGGGAGCTGTTTTTT
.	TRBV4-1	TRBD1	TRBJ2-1	CASSLLPAGGPGSSYNEQFF	TGCGCCAGCAGCCTCCTACCGGCAGGGGGCCCTGGTAGCTCCTACAATGAGCAGTTCTTC
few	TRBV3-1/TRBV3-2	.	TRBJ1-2	CASSQDPLRRRANYGYTF	TGTGCCAGCAGCCAAGATCCCTTAAGGCGGAGAGCTAACTATGGCTACACCTTC
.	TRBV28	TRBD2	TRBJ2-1	CASSRLGTSGGHPQFF	TGTGCCAGCAGTCGCCTCGGGACTAGCGGGGGCCATCCGCAGTTCTTC
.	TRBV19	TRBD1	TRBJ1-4	CASSIMGQGGEKLFF	TGTGCCAGTAGTATAATGGGACAGGGAGGCGAAAAACTGTTTTTT
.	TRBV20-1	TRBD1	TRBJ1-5	CSASHRRTGVISQPQHF	TGCAGTGCTAGTCACAGACGGACAGGGGTCATCAGTCAGCCCCAGCATTTT
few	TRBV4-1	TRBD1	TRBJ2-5	CASSQDGQGAGETQYF	TGCGCCAGCAGCCAAGATGGGCAGGGGGCAGGGGAGACCCAGTACTTC
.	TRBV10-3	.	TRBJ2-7	CAISQLDSGVRSYEQYF	TGTGCCATCAGTCAACTGGACAGCGGCGTTCGCTCCTACGAGCAGTACTTC
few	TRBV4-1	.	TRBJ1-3	CASSQILRGIAGNTIYF	TGCGCCAGCAGCCAAATCCTCCGGGGGATCGCAGGAAACACCATATATTTT
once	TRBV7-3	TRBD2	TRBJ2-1	CASSPMGGGPYNEQFF	TGTGCCAGCAGCCCTATGGGGGGGGGACCCTACAATGAGCAGTTCTTC
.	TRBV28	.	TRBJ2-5	CATNSGRETQYF	TGTGCCACCAACTCCGGACGAGAGACCCAGTACTTC
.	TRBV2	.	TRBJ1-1	CASASGPDTEAFF	TGTGCCAGCGCATCGGGCCCGGACACTGAAGCTTTCTTT
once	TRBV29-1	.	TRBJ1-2	CSVTDTVYGYTF	TGCAGCGTGACCGACACTGTCTATGGCTACACCTTC
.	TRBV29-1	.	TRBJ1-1	CSVGAGFTEAFF	TGCAGCGTTGGCGCAGGGTTCACTGAAGCTTTCTTT
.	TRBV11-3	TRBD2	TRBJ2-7	CASSPSSGGYEQYF	TGTGCCAGCAGCCCCTCTAGCGGGGGGTACGAGCAGTACTTC
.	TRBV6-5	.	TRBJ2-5	CASRTTGTQETQYF	TGTGCCAGCAGGACAACAGGGACCCAAGAGACCCAGTACTTC
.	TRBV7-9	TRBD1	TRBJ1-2	CASSFGDSPNYGYTF	TGTGCCAGCAGCTTCGGGGACAGTCCTAACTATGGCTACACCTTC
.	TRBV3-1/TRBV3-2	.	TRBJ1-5	CASSRGQLRQHF	TGTGCCAGCAGCCGTGGACAGCTCCGCCAGCATTTT
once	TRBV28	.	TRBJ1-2	CASRPPGYGYTF	TGTGCCAGCAGACCCCCCGGCTATGGCTACACCTTC
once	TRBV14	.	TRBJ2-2	CASSQGTDYTGELFF	TGTGCCAGCAGCCAAGGGACGGATTACACCGGGGAGCTGTTTTTT
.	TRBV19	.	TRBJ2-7	CASSKDGGSLEQYF	TGTGCCAGTAGTAAGGACGGAGGATCCCTCGAGCAGTACTTC
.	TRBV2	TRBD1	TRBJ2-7	CASRTQGNAYEQYF	TGTGCCAGCCGAACACAGGGGAATGCGTACGAGCAGTACTTC
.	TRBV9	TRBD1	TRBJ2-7	CASSDGQGVEQYF	TGTGCCAGCAGCGACGGTCAGGGGGTTGAGCAGTACTTC
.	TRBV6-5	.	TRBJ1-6	CASRTNENSPLHF	TGTGCCAGCAGGACGAACGAAAATTCACCCCTCCACTTT
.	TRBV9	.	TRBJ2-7	CASSVDPGATYEQYF	TGTGCCAGCAGCGTAGACCCAGGGGCTACCTACGAGCAGTACTTC
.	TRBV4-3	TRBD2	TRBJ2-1	CASSQASGGASSYNEQFF	TGCGCCAGCAGCCAAGCTAGCGGGGGGGCCAGCTCCTACAATGAGCAGTTCTTC
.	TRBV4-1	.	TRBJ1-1	CASSQLTANTEAFF	TGCGCCAGCAGCCAATTGACAGCGAACACTGAAGCTTTCTTT
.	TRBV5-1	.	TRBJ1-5	CASSFDAQGYQPQHF	TGCGCCAGCAGCTTTGATGCACAGGGTTATCAGCCCCAGCATTTT
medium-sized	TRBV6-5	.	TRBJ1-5	CASRQRGDNQPQHF	TGTGCCAGCAGGCAAAGAGGGGACAATCAGCCCCAGCATTTT
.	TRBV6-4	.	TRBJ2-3	CASSRGVAGTDTQYF	TGTGCCAGCAGCCGAGGAGTAGCGGGCACAGATACGCAGTATTTT
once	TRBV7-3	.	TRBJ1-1	CASSLGSRAGRGEAFF	TGTGCCAGCAGCTTAGGGTCTCGGGCAGGGAGGGGTGAAGCTTTCTTT
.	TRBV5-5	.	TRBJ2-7	CASSKPTLQDSYEQYF	TGTGCCAGCAGCAAACCGACACTACAAGATTCCTACGAGCAGTACTTC
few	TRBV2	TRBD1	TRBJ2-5	CASSNTGTVQETQYF	TGTGCCAGCAGTAATACCGGGACAGTACAAGAGACCCAGTACTTC